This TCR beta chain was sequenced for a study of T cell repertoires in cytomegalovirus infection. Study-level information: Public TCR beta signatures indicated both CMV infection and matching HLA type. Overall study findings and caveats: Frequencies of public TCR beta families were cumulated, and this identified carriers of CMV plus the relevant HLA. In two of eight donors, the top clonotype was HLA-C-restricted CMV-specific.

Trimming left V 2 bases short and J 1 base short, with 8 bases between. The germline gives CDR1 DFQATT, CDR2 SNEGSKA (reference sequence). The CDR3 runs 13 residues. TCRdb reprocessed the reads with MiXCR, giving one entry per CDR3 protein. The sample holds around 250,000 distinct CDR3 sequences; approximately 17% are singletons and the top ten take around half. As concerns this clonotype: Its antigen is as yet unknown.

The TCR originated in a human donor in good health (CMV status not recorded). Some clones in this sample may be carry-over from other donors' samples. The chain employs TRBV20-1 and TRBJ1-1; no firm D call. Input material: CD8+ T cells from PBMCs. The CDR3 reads CSARQTSNTEAFF. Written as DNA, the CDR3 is TGCAGTGCTAGACAGACTTCGAACACTGAAGCTTTCTTT.